In its sample, the clone carrying this T cell receptor beta chain was seen once. This CDR3 contains 16 residues. CDR1 MDHEN and CDR2 SYDVKM come from the germline V gene. The V and J ends lost 2 bases and 1 base, in that order; junction bases with no gene match: 2. These data are taken from a study of blood T cell repertoires in COVID-19. Across the whole study: From T cells, B-cell-depleted T cells, or PBMCs came the material, which was cDNA or gDNA.

The table came from immunoSEQ multiplex PCR; TCRdb's copy has only in-frame clones and leaves some out. The repertoire consists of about 400,000 clones, with roughly 90% occurring once and the leading ten covering 4% to 5.5%. Sequenced input: peripheral blood. This receptor was obtained from a woman aged 25 to 39 with acute or convalescent COVID-19. V is TRBV28 and J is TRBJ2-1, with 10 bases matching TRBD2. This chain's CDR3 is CASSLASGGSYNEQFF. CDR3 DNA: TGTGCCAGCAGTTTAGCTAGCGGGGGTTCCTACAATGAGCAGTTCTTC.